This T cell receptor beta chain was identified during a study of shared clonotypes between healthy human individuals. Study donors comprised healthy, HIV-negative adults devoid of recent acute infection or vaccination. A few counts support this clone. Its antigen is not known. Germline V CDR1 and CDR2: SQVTM, ANQGSEA. Trimming removed 2 bases from V and 3 bases from J, with 4 bases in between. This CDR3 is built from 11 residues. Clones were read by immunoSEQ multiplex PCR, and TCRdb kept only the in-frame ones, dropping some. The table has 100,000 or so clones, approximately 44% seen once. Overall study results and limits: There were few donors, and this limited the genetic and exposure-history diversity represented.

Sequenced material: PBMCs. The chain employs TRBV29-1 and TRBJ1-1; D call uncertain. The source is a woman aged 40 to 50 in good health. Some clones in this sample may be carry-over from other donors' samples. DNA for the CDR3: TGCAGCGTTGAACGGGACACTGAAGCTTTCTTT. It specifies CSVERDTEAFF. Based on the CDR3 plus reference TRBV29-1 and TRBJ1-1, the full variable domain is SAVISQKPSRDICQRGTSLTIQCQVDSQVTMMFWYRQQPGQSLTLIATANQGSEATYESGFVIDKFPISRPNLTFSTLTVSNMSPEDSSIYLCSVERDTEAFFGQGTRLTVV.